A selection of T cell receptor beta chains follows, all from one sample in a study of T-cell memory formation after mild COVID-19. TCRdb independently ran MiXCR on the 5' RACE reads; one entry per CDR3 protein. The sample includes roughly 130,000 distinct CDR3 sequences, approximately 17% of them seen just once. Sequences were obtained from PBMCs or a T cell subset sorted from them (not recorded which). Receptors originate from a man between 18 and 29 years old who had mild COVID-19 (a few samples of this study predate the infection). Cell type and time point are not known. The CDR3 runs from the conserved cysteine through the conserved F or W. D genes are given only for firm matches. Clone size is stated in some rows and not others, as once, few, many or a class when expanded.

J: TRBJ1-1; V: TRBV2; D: NA; size: NA; CDR3: CAGSGNSGTEAFF; DNA: TGTGCCGGCAGCGGGAATTCGGGCACTGAAGCTTTCTTT
J: TRBJ1-1; V: TRBV5-1; D: NA; size: many; CDR3: CASGPDRTNTEAFF; DNA: TGCGCCAGCGGACCTGACAGGACGAACACTGAAGCTTTCTTT
J: TRBJ1-2; V: TRBV5-1; D: NA; size: once; CDR3: CASSLASQGYGYTF; DNA: TGCGCCAGCAGCTTGGCCTCTCAGGGGTATGGCTACACCTTC
J: TRBJ1-5; V: TRBV6-5; D: NA; size: NA; CDR3: CASRDQGTNQPQHF; DNA: TGTGCCAGCAGGGACCAGGGGACCAATCAGCCCCAGCATTTT
J: TRBJ2-5; V: TRBV15; D: NA; size: many; CDR3: CATSRMIRDGETQYF; DNA: TGTGCCACCAGCAGGATGATCCGTGATGGGGAGACCCAGTACTTC
J: TRBJ2-1; V: TRBV7-2; D: TRBD2; size: few; CDR3: CASRGGWTGTSDEQFF; DNA: TGTGCCAGCAGGGGGGGGTGGACGGGAACCTCAGATGAGCAGTTCTTC
J: TRBJ2-2; V: TRBV2; D: NA; size: once; CDR3: CASRSRFGELFF; DNA: TGTGCCAGCAGATCTAGGTTTGGGGAGCTGTTTTTT
J: TRBJ2-5; V: TRBV28; D: NA; size: NA; CDR3: CASSTPASETQYF; DNA: TGTGCCAGCAGTACACCGGCTTCAGAGACCCAGTACTTC
J: TRBJ2-1; V: TRBV4-1; D: NA; size: few; CDR3: CASSQGPGGSWGNEQFF; DNA: TGCGCCAGCAGCCAAGGTCCCGGGGGCTCTTGGGGCAATGAGCAGTTCTTC
J: TRBJ2-2; V: TRBV29-1; D: NA; size: few; CDR3: CSVARGTGELFF; DNA: TGCAGCGTTGCGAGGGGGACCGGGGAGCTGTTTTTT
J: TRBJ2-3; V: TRBV11-2; D: NA; size: many; CDR3: CASSLGDTQYF; DNA: TGTGCCAGCAGCTTAGGGGATACGCAGTATTTT
J: TRBJ2-1; V: TRBV28; D: NA; size: NA; CDR3: CATMLEGGPYEQFF; DNA: TGTGCCACCATGTTGGAGGGGGGGCCCTATGAGCAGTTCTTC
J: TRBJ1-5; V: TRBV28; D: NA; size: NA; CDR3: CASSYRAATNQPQHF; DNA: TGTGCCAGCAGTTACCGGGCCGCGACCAATCAGCCCCAGCATTTT
J: TRBJ1-2; V: TRBV28; D: NA; size: few; CDR3: CASSPPTVYGYTF; DNA: TGTGCCAGCAGTCCCCCAACGGTCTATGGCTACACCTTC
J: TRBJ1-1; V: TRBV5-1; D: NA; size: few; CDR3: CASSGRGPPQAFF; DNA: TGCGCCAGCAGCGGCCGGGGGCCTCCCCAAGCTTTCTTT
J: TRBJ2-3; V: TRBV6-2/TRBV6-3; D: NA; size: NA; CDR3: CASSYSRVPGAVDTQYF; DNA: TGTGCCAGCAGTTACTCGAGAGTTCCGGGGGCGGTAGATACGCAGTATTTT
J: TRBJ1-4; V: TRBV4-1; D: TRBD1; size: NA; CDR3: CASSQAGQGANSEKLFF; DNA: TGCGCCAGCAGCCAAGCGGGACAGGGGGCTAATAGTGAAAAACTGTTTTTT
J: TRBJ2-2; V: TRBV4-3; D: TRBD2; size: NA; CDR3: CASSQGSPSGGPYGELFF; DNA: TGCGCCAGCAGCCAAGGGTCCCCTAGCGGGGGGCCGTACGGGGAGCTGTTTTTT
J: TRBJ2-1; V: TRBV5-4; D: NA; size: few; CDR3: CASSLIDSGLSSSYNEQFF; DNA: TGTGCCAGCAGCCTAATAGATAGCGGACTAAGTAGCTCCTACAATGAGCAGTTCTTC
J: TRBJ2-5; V: TRBV6-6; D: NA; size: few; CDR3: CASTLSGTSKETQYF; DNA: TGTGCCAGCACCCTGTCGGGGACCAGTAAAGAGACCCAGTACTTC
J: TRBJ2-1; V: TRBV7-6; D: NA; size: many; CDR3: CASSLGLVNEQFF; DNA: TGTGCCAGCAGCTTAGGGCTAGTCAATGAGCAGTTCTTC
J: TRBJ2-2; V: TRBV7-9; D: NA; size: NA; CDR3: CASSPLNTGELFF; DNA: TGTGCCAGCAGCCCCCTGAATACCGGGGAGCTGTTTTTT
J: TRBJ2-3; V: TRBV7-3; D: TRBD2; size: many; CDR3: CASSFGGADTQYF; DNA: TGTGCCAGCAGCTTCGGGGGGGCGGATACGCAGTATTTT
J: TRBJ2-7; V: TRBV12-3/TRBV12-4; D: NA; size: NA; CDR3: CASTSRGAGEQYF; DNA: TGTGCCAGCACCTCGAGGGGCGCGGGCGAGCAGTACTTC
J: TRBJ2-7; V: TRBV10-3; D: NA; size: few; CDR3: CAISGDPPYEQYF; DNA: TGTGCCATCAGCGGAGACCCTCCCTACGAGCAGTACTTC
J: TRBJ2-1; V: TRBV6-1; D: TRBD1; size: NA; CDR3: CASSERTGGHNEQFF; DNA: TGTGCCAGCAGTGAACGGACAGGGGGCCACAATGAGCAGTTCTTC
J: TRBJ2-7; V: TRBV5-1; D: NA; size: few; CDR3: CASSPDGRSYEQYF; DNA: TGCGCCAGCAGCCCCGATGGAAGAAGCTACGAGCAGTACTTC
J: TRBJ1-5; V: TRBV5-6; D: NA; size: few; CDR3: CASSRRGFSQPQHF; DNA: TGTGCCAGCAGCCGCCGGGGGTTCAGTCAGCCCCAGCATTTT
J: TRBJ2-7; V: TRBV7-2; D: NA; size: NA; CDR3: CASGSLEAGTYEQYF; DNA: TGTGCCAGCGGGAGCCTCGAGGCGGGGACCTACGAGCAGTACTTC
J: TRBJ1-1; V: TRBV12-3/TRBV12-4; D: NA; size: few; CDR3: CASSLLAGMNTEAFF; DNA: TGTGCCAGCAGTTTGTTGGCAGGCATGAACACTGAAGCTTTCTTT
J: TRBJ2-4; V: TRBV19; D: NA; size: few; CDR3: CASSVEDIQYF; DNA: TGTGCCAGTAGCGTTGAGGACATTCAGTACTTC
J: TRBJ2-3; V: TRBV20-1; D: NA; size: NA; CDR3: CSANSRRRRDTQYF; DNA: TGCAGTGCTAACAGCAGACGGAGGAGGGATACGCAGTATTTT
J: TRBJ1-2; V: TRBV29-1; D: NA; size: NA; CDR3: CSVEESPGPYGYTF; DNA: TGCAGCGTTGAAGAGTCCCCAGGGCCCTATGGCTACACCTTC
J: TRBJ2-7; V: TRBV6-6; D: TRBD2; size: NA; CDR3: CASSYSTSGVEQYF; DNA: TGTGCCAGCAGTTACTCAACTAGCGGGGTCGAGCAGTACTTC
J: TRBJ1-2; V: TRBV28; D: NA; size: few; CDR3: CASSDGDYGYTF; DNA: TGTGCCAGCAGCGATGGCGACTATGGCTACACCTTC
J: TRBJ1-5; V: TRBV29-1; D: NA; size: NA; CDR3: CSVADRYNQPQHF; DNA: TGCAGCGTTGCAGACAGATACAATCAGCCCCAGCATTTT
J: TRBJ1-5; V: TRBV7-2; D: TRBD1; size: NA; CDR3: CASSFRQGPNQPQHF; DNA: TGTGCCAGCAGCTTCCGACAGGGGCCCAATCAGCCCCAGCATTTT
J: TRBJ2-1; V: TRBV5-4; D: TRBD2; size: few; CDR3: CASSRGGLGNEQFF; DNA: TGTGCCAGCAGCCGGGGGGGGCTAGGCAATGAGCAGTTCTTC
J: TRBJ2-3; V: TRBV2; D: TRBD2; size: NA; CDR3: CASRVLAGTTDTQYF; DNA: TGTGCCAGCAGGGTACTAGCGGGAACCACAGATACGCAGTATTTT
J: TRBJ1-3; V: TRBV4-1; D: TRBD1; size: few; CDR3: CASSRDRGPGNTIYF; DNA: TGCGCCAGCAGCCGAGACAGGGGCCCTGGAAACACCATATATTTT
J: TRBJ1-6; V: TRBV12-3/TRBV12-4; D: NA; size: few; CDR3: CASSWSGGPRNSPLHF; DNA: TGTGCCAGCAGTTGGAGTGGAGGTCCTCGGAATTCACCCCTCCACTTT
J: TRBJ1-6; V: TRBV20-1; D: TRBD1; size: few; CDR3: CSAFTRTGHSPLHF; DNA: TGCAGTGCTTTTACCCGGACAGGGCATTCACCCCTCCACTTT